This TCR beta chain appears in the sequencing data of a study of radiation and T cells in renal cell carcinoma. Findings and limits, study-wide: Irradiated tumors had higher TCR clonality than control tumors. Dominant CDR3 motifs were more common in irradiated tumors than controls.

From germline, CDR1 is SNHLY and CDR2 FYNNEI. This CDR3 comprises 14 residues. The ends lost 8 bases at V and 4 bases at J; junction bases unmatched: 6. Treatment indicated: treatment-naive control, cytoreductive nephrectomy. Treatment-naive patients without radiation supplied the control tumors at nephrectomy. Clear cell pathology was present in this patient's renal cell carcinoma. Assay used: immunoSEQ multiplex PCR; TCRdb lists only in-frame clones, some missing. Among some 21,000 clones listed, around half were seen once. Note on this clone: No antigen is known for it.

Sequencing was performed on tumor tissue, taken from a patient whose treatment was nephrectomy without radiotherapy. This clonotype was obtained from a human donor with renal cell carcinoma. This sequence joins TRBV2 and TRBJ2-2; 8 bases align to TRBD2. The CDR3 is CASRARGGTGELFF. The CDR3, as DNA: TGTGCCAGCCGGGCCCGGGGGGGCACCGGGGAGCTGTTTTTT.